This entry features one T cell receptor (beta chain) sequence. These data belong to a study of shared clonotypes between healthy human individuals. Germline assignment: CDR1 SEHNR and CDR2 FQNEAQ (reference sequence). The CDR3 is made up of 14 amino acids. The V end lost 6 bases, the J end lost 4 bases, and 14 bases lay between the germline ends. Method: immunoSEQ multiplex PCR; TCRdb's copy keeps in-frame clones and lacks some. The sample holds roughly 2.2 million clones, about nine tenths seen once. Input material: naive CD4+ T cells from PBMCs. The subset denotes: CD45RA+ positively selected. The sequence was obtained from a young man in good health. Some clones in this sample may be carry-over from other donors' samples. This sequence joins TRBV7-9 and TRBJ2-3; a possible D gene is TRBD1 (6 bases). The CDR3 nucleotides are TGTGCCAGCAGTCCGGCGAACAGGGCAGATACGCAGTATTTT. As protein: CASSPANRADTQYF.